This T cell receptor (beta chain) was sequenced in a study of CD8 T cells in ankylosing spondylitis. Study-wide results and limits: A TCR beta motif made of eight highly homologous variants seemed typical of ankylosing spondylitis blood.

Via MiXCR, TCRdb re-called the 5' RACE reads, giving one row per CDR3 protein. The sample contains hundreds of thousands of distinct CDR3 sequences, around 18% of which appear only once. Germline CDR1 reads SEHNR; CDR2 reads FQNEAQ (reference sequence). Trimming cost V 5 bases and J 4 bases; bases outside gene matches: 9. CDR3 length: 15 residues. Regarding this clonotype: No antigen is known for it.

V is TRBV7-9 and J is TRBJ2-7; 9 bases line up with TRBD1. Sequencing was carried out using blood, either unsorted or a sorted T cell fraction (not recorded which). The sequence was obtained from a male donor with ankylosing spondylitis. CDR3 sequence: CASSRAGQGYYEQYF. The CDR3 DNA sequence: TGTGCCAGCAGCCGGGCGGGACAGGGCTATTACGAGCAGTACTTC.